This T cell receptor (beta chain) came from a study of blood T cell repertoires in COVID-19. TCRdb's table, derived via immunoSEQ multiplex PCR, lists solely in-frame clones and lacks some. The sample consists of about 170,000 clones, about 85% of them appearing once. The CDR3 contains 14 residues. CDR1 and CDR2 from the germline V gene are LNHDA and SQIVND (reference sequence). V lost 5 bases and J lost 7; bases outside the gene matches: 7. This chain links TRBV19 with TRBJ1-1; 10 bases are a match to TRBD1. The sample taken for sequencing was peripheral blood. The TCR comes from a woman between 65 and 79 years old with COVID-19, enrolled during active disease. Here the CDR3 reads CASSVLTGGFEAFF. CDR3 sequence (DNA): TGTGCCAGTAGTGTCTTGACAGGGGGCTTTGAAGCTTTCTTT.